This record concerns one T cell receptor (beta chain) sequence. This record comes from a study of blood T cell repertoires in COVID-19. Original processing notes: Reference gene primers were amplified, and this amplification served to estimate nucleated cell counts. TCRdb's copy holds only in-frame clones and misses some; the assay was immunoSEQ multiplex PCR. That table furnishes V, J and clone size, whereas the DNA furnished D and trimming. Here the sample spans fewer than 100,000 clones, 90% being singletons. Material for sequencing was peripheral blood. The TCR was taken from a woman of 80 years or more with acute or convalescent COVID-19.

The CDR3 loop is CASSLPTGGKDTQYF. CDR3 coding DNA: TGCGCCAGCAGCTTGCCTACAGGGGGCAAAGATACGCAGTATTTT. This chain uses TRBV5-1 with TRBJ2-3; TRBD1 matches 9 bases. This CDR3 is 15 amino acids long. Germline V gives CDR1 SGHRS, CDR2 YFSETQ. The V gene end was trimmed by 1 base and the J gene end by 5 bases; junction bases not matched to a gene: 5.